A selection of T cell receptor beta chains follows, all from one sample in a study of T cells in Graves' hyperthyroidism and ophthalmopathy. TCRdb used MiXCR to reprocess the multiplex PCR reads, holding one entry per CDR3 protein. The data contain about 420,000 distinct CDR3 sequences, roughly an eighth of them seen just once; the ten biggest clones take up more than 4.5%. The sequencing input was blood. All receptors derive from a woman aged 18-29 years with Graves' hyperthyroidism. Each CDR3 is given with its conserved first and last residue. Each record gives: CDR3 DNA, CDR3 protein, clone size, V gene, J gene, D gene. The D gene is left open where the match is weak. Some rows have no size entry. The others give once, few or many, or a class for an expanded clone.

TGTGCCAGCAGCTCCCCCCTACTAGCGGGATACAATGAGCAGTTCTTC	CASSSPLLAGYNEQFF	few	TRBV5-6	TRBJ2-1	TRBD2
TGTGCCAGCAGATTAGGGACAGGGCAAACCTACGAGCAGTACTTC	CASRLGTGQTYEQYF	many	TRBV28	TRBJ2-7	TRBD1
TGCGCCAGCAGGATGCCGGGACAGGGGGCAAATACGCAGTATTTT	CASRMPGQGANTQYF	.	TRBV5-1	TRBJ2-3	TRBD1
TGTGCCAGCAGTTACTCCAGACAGGGTATAGATACGCAGTATTTT	CASSYSRQGIDTQYF	many	TRBV6-7	TRBJ2-3	TRBD1
TGCAGCGTTGAAGGGACAGGGGGTGACTATCAGCCCCAGCATTTT	CSVEGTGGDYQPQHF	.	TRBV29-1	TRBJ1-5	TRBD1
TGTGCCTGGAGTGTACCGGGAGCGGGAGGGGAGCAGTACTTC	CAWSVPGAGGEQYF	.	TRBV30	TRBJ2-7	TRBD2
TGTGCCAGCAGCGTAGGGGGCAATTCACCCCTCCACTTT	CASSVGGNSPLHF	few	TRBV9	TRBJ1-6	.
TGCAGTGCTAGAGCAGGGTTTAATTCACCCCTCCACTTT	CSARAGFNSPLHF	many	TRBV20-1	TRBJ1-6	.
TGTGCCAGTATGGGGGCCGCTTACAAGAATGAGCAGTTCTTC	CASMGAAYKNEQFF	.	TRBV19	TRBJ2-1	.
TGTGCCAGCAGTGAACCGAGGGTTAGCACTGAAGCTTTCTTT	CASSEPRVSTEAFF	many	TRBV6-1	TRBJ1-1	.
TGTGCCAGCAGCCCGCAGGGGCGCGTCGACTATGGCTACACCTTC	CASSPQGRVDYGYTF	few	TRBV28	TRBJ1-2	.
TGCGCCAGCAGCTTGTCCCAGGGAGTTGGCTACACCTTC	CASSLSQGVGYTF	many	TRBV5-1	TRBJ1-2	.
TGTGCCAGCAGTTACTCTATTGGTGACCTGTGGTACTTC	CASSYSIGDLWYF	.	TRBV6-5	TRBJ2-5	.
TGTGCCAGCAGCTTATACGGCTTGGATGCCGGGGAGCTGTTTTTT	CASSLYGLDAGELFF	.	TRBV5-4	TRBJ2-2	.
TGCAGCGGGCAGGGGCCCTCGAACACCGGGGAGCTGGTTTTT	CSGQGPSNTGELVF	.	TRBV29-1	TRBJ2-2	.
TGTGCCAGCAGCCTGACGGCCACGAGCGAGCAGTACTTC	CASSLTATSEQYF	few	TRBV14	TRBJ2-7	.
TGTGCCAGCAGGGACAGCTATAGCAATCAGCCCCAGCATTTT	CASRDSYSNQPQHF	many	TRBV6-1	TRBJ1-5	.
TGTGCCTGGGTGGGAGGGATAAAGACAGATACGCAGTATTTT	CAWVGGIKTDTQYF	few	TRBV30	TRBJ2-3	TRBD2
TGTGCCAGCAGTCGCGAAAAAGAGTTCTTC	CASSREKEFF	few	TRBV28	TRBJ2-1	.
TGTGCCAGCAGCCAGCTAGCGTCACAGGGGACCCAGTACTTC	CASSQLASQGTQYF	many	TRBV7-8	TRBJ2-5	.
TGTGCCAGCAGTGAACCTCCGGGGACAGAAGACTACGAGCAGTACTTC	CASSEPPGTEDYEQYF	many	TRBV2	TRBJ2-7	TRBD1
TGTGCCAGCAGCCAACAGGTGCCCCATCGCTACACCTTC	CASSQQVPHRYTF	.	TRBV28	TRBJ1-2	.
TGTGCCAGCAGCTCGAGCCGGAATTCACCCCTCCACTTT	CASSSSRNSPLHF	many	TRBV7-3	TRBJ1-6	.
TGTGCCAGCAGGGGAACGAACACTGAAGCTTTCTTT	CASRGTNTEAFF	many	TRBV6-1	TRBJ1-1	.
TGTGCCAGCAGCGCGGACATTCCTTCCTACAATGAGCAGTTCTTC	CASSADIPSYNEQFF	.	TRBV9	TRBJ2-1	.